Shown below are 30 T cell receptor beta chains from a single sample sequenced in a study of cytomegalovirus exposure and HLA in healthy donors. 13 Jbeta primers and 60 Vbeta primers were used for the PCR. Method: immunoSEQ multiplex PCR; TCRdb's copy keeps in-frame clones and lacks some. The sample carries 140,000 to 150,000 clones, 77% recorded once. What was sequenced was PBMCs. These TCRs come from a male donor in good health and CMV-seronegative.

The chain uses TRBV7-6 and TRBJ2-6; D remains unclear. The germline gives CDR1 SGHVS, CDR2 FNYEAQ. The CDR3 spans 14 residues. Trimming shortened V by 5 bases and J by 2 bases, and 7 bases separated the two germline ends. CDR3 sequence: CASSEVAGANVLTF. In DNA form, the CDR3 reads TGTGCCAGCAGCGAGGTGGCTGGGGCCAACGTCCTGACTTTC.

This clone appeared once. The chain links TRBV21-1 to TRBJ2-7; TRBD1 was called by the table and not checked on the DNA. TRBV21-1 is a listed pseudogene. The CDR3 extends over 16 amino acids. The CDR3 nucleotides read TGTGCCAGCAGCAAAGATCAGGGCTCACGAGACTACGAGCAGTACTTC. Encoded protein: CASSKDQGSRDYEQYF.

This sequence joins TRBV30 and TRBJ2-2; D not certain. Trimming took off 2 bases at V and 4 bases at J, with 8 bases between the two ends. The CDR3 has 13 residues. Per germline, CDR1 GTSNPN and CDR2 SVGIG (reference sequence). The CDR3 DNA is TGTGCCTGGAGTCCTAGAATCACCGGGGAGCTGTTTTTT. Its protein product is CAWSPRITGELFF.

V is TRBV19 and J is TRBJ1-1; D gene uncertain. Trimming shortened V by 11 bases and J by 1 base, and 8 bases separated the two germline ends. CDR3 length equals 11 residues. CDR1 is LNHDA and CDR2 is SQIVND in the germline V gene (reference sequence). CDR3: CARAKNTEAFF. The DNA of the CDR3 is TGTGCCCGCGCCAAGAACACTGAAGCTTTCTTT.

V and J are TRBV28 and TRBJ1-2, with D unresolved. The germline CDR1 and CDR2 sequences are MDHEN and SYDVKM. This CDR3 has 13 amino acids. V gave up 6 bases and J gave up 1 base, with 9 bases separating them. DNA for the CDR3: TGTGCCAGCAGAACAGAACTTAACTATGGCTACACCTTC. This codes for CASRTELNYGYTF.

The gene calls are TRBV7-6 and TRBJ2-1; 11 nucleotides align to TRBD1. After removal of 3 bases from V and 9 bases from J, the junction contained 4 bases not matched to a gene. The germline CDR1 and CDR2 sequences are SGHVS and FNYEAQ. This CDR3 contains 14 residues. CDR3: CASSLGQGGGEQFF. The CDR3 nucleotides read TGTGCCAGCAGCTTGGGACAGGGGGGCGGTGAGCAGTTCTTC.

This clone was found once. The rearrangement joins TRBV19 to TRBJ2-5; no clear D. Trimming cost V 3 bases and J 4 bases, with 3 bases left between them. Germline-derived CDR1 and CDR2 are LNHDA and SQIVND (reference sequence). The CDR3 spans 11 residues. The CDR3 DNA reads TGTGCCAGTAGTATGGCAGAGACCCAGTACTTC. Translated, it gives CASSMAETQYF.

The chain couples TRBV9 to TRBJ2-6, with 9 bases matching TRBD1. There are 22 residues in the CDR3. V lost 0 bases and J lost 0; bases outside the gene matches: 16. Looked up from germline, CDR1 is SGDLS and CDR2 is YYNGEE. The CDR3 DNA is TGTGCCAGCAGCGTAGGTGAGACAGGGGGAAGACTGGACTACTCTGGGGCCAACGTCCTGACTTTC. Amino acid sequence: CASSVGETGGRLDYSGANVLTF.

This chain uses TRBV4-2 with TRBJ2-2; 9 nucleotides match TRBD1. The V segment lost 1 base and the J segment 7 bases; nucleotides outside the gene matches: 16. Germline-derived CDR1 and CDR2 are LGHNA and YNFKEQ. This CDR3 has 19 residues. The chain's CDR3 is CASSQGQWRNRGQDGELFF. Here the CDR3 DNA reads TGTGCCAGCAGCCAAGGGCAGTGGCGAAACAGGGGGCAGGACGGGGAGCTGTTTTTT.

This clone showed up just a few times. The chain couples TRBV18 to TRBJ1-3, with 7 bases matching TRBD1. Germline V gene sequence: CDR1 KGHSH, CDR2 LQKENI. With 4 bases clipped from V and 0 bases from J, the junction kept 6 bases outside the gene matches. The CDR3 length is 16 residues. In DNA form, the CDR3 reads TGTGCCAGCTCACAGGGACAGAGGACCTCTGGAAACACCATATATTTT. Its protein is CASSQGQRTSGNTIYF.

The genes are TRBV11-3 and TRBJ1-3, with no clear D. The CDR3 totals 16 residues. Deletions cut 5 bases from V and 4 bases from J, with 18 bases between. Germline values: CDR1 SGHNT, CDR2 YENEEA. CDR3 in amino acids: CASSPGGAGNGNTIYF. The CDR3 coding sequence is TGTGCCAGCAGCCCCGGAGGAGCCGGGAACGGAAACACCATATATTTT.

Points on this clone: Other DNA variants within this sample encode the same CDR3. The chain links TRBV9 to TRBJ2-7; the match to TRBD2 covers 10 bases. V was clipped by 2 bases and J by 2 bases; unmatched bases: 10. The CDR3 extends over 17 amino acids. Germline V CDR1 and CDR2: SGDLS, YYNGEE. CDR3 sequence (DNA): TGTGCCAGCAGCGTGGGAGGCAGCGGGGGGGGACCCTACGAGCAGTACTTC. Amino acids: CASSVGGSGGGPYEQYF. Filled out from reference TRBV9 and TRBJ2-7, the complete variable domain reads DSGVTQTPKHLITATGQRVTLRCSPRSGDLSVYWYQQSLDQGLQFLIQYYNGEERAKGNILERFSAQQFPDLHSELNLSSLELGDSALYFCASSVGGSGGGPYEQYFGPGTRLTVT.

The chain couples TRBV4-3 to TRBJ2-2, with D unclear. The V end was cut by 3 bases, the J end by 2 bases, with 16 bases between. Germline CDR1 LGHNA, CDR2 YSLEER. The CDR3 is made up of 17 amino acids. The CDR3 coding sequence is TGCGCCAGCAGCCAGGAAGACCGGATACTAAACACCGGGGAGCTGTTTTTT. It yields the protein CASSQEDRILNTGELFF.

The CDR3 is CASTHSGNSYEQYF. CDR3 bases: TGTGCCAGCACCCATAGCGGGAACTCCTACGAGCAGTACTTC. The chain links TRBV27 to TRBJ2-7, with 8 nucleotides matching TRBD2. The CDR3 runs to 14 residues. V trimming: 7 bases; J trimming: 0 bases; junction bases outside the gene matches: 5. From germline, CDR1 is MNHEY and CDR2 SMNVEV (reference sequence).

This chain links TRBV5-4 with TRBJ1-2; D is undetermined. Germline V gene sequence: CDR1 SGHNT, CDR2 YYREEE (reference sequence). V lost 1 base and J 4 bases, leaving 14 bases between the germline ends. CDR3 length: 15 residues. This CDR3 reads CASSLLEFPIYGYTF. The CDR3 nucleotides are TGTGCCAGCAGCTTGTTAGAGTTCCCAATCTATGGCTACACCTTC.

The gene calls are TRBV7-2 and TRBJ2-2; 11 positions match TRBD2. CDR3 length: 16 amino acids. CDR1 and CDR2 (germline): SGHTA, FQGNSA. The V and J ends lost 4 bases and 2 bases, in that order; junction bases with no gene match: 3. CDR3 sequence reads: CASSWGLAVNTGELFF. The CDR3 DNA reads TGTGCCAGCAGCTGGGGACTAGCGGTAAACACCGGGGAGCTGTTTTTT.

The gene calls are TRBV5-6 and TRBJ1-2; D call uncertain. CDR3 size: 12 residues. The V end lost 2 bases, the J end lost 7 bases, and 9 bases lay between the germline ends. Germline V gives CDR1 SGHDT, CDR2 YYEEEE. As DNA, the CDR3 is TGTGCCAGCAGCTTATGGACTGCTGGCTACACCTTC. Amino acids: CASSLWTAGYTF.

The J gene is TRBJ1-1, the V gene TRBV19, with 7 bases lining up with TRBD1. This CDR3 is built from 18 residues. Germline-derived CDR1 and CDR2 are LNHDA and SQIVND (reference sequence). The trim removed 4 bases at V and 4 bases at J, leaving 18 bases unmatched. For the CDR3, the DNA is TGTGCCAGTAGTAGGGGCCTTGGACAGGCGATAGTAGGCACTGAAGCTTTCTTT. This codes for CASSRGLGQAIVGTEAFF.

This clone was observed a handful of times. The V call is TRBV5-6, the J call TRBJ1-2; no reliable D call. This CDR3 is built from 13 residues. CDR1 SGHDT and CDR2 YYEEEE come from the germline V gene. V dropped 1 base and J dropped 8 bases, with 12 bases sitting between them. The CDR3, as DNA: TGTGCCAGCAGCTTGTGGGTTTCGGGGGGCTACACCTTC. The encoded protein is CASSLWVSGGYTF.

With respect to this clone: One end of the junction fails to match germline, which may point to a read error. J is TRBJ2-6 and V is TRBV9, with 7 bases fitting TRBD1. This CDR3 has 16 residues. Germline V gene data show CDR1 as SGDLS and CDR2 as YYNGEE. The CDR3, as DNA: TGTGCCAGCAGCACTCACAGGGGCTCTGCGGCCAACGTCCTGACTTTC. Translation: CASSTHRGSAANVLTF.

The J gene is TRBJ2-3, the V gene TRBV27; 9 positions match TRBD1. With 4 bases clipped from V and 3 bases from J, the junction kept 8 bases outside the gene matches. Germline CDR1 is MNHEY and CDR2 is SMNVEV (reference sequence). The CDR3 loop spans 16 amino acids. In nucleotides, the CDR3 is TGTGCCAGCAGTTACAACAGGGGGCGCCGGACAGATACGCAGTATTTT. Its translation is CASSYNRGRRTDTQYF.

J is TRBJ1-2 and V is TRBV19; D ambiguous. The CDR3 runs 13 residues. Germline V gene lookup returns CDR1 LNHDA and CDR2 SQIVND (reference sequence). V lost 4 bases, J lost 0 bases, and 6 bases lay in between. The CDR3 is CASSTGANYGYTF. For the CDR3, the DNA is TGTGCCAGTAGTACGGGAGCTAACTATGGCTACACCTTC.

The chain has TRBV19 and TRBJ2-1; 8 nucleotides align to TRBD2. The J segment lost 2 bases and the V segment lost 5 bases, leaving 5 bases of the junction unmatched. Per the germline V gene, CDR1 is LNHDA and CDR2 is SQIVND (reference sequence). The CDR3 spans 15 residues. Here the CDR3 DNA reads TGTGCCAGTAGTCAGGGACTAGGAGCCTACAATGAGCAGTTCTTC. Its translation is CASSQGLGAYNEQFF.

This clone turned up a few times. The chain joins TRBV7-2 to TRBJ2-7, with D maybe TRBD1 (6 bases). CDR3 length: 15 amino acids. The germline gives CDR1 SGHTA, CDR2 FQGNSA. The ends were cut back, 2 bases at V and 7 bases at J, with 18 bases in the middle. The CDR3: CASSLKGTGSGEQYF. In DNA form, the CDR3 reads TGTGCCAGCAGCTTAAAAGGAACAGGGTCGGGAGAGCAGTACTTC.

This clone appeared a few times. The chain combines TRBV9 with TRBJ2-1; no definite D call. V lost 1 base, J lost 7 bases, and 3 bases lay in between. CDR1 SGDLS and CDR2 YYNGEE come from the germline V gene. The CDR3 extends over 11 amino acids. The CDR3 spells CASSVTNEQFF. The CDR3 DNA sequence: TGTGCCAGCAGCGTAACAAATGAGCAGTTCTTC.

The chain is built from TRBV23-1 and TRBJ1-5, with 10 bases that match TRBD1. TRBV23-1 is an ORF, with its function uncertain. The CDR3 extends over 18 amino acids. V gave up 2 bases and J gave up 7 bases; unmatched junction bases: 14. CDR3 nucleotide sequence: TGCGCCAGCAGTCAACTCCTAGGTCCGGGACAGGGGAGACAGCCCCAGCATTTT. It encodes CASSQLLGPGQGRQPQHF.

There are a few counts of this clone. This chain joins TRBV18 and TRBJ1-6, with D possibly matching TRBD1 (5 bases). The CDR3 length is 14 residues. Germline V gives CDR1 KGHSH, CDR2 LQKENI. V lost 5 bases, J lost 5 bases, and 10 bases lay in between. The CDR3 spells CASSWTQNNSPLHF. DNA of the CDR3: TGTGCCAGCTCATGGACACAAAATAATTCACCCCTCCACTTT.

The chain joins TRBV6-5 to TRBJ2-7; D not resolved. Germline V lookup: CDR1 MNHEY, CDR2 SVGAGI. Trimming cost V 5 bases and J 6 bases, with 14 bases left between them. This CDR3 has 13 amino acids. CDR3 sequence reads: CASSQARGGEQYF. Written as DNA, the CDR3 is TGTGCCAGCAGTCAAGCCCGCGGTGGCGAGCAGTACTTC.

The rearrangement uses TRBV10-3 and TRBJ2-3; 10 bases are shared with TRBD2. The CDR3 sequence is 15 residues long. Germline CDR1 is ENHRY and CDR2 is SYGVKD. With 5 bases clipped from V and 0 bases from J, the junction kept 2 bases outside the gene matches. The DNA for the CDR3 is TGTGCCATCAGTTTTAGCGGGGGGAGCACAGATACGCAGTATTTT. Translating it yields CAISFSGGSTDTQYF.

The CDR3 protein is CASSLQGGETQYF. Written as DNA, the CDR3 is TGCGCCAGCAGCTTGCAAGGGGGCGAGACCCAGTACTTC. V is TRBV5-1 and J is TRBJ2-5; 7 positions match TRBD1. The J segment lost 5 bases and the V segment lost 1 base, leaving 2 bases of the junction unmatched. Germline lookup yields CDR1 SGHRS and CDR2 YFSETQ. The CDR3 totals 13 residues.